The clone carrying this T cell receptor beta chain has at least ten counts. This sample was taken from a study of regulatory T cells in long-lasting Graves disease. The V end was cut by 5 bases, the J end by 1 base, with 19 bases between. Germline loops: CDR1 SGHTA, CDR2 FQGNSA. The CDR3 sequence is 17 residues long. Arm-PCR with iRepertoire HTBI primers amplified the CDR3 regions for these TCR beta libraries. Each CDR3 protein is one row after TCRdb ran MiXCR on the multiplex PCR reads. There are around 420,000 distinct CDR3 sequences in the sample; over 12% occur only once, and over 7.5% lies in the top ten. Time point indicated: newly diagnosed GD, antithyroid drugs for less than 3 months. Making the TCR library involved RNA that had been extracted from PBMCs. In addition, the sample was reused for a study of T cells in Graves' hyperthyroidism and ophthalmopathy. Turning to that study: The study defined stable Graves' hyperthyroidism as no ophthalmopathy progression within 18 months. Researchers barred patients who had uncontrolled infection, other autoimmune disease, pregnancy or lactation. Among thyroid clonotypes expanded above 0.001, most also appeared in blood. Before onset, ophthalmopathy was predicted by the model a median around 6.2 months earlier.

The chain is built from TRBV7-2 and TRBJ2-3; D gene unclear. This specimen was peripheral blood mononuclear cells (PBMCs), taken at new diagnosis, from a patient treated with antithyroid drugs. This sequence was found in a woman aged 40-49 years with Graves disease. The CDR3 region has the DNA TGTGCCAGCAGCCTACTACGGATCTCCTCCGGCACAGATACGCAGTATTTT. Translation: CASSLLRISSGTDTQYF.